The table lists the clone carrying this T cell receptor (beta chain) with many counts. Its specificity is unknown. This record belongs to a study of human T cells and chemical hapten exposure. Time point here: pre-sensitization, week 0. Treatment defined: therapeutic diphenylcyclopropenone sensitization with weekly scalp DPC. Study results and limitations: Significantly more large CDR3 similarity clusters were formed by expanded TCRs than by controls.

Trimming left V 0 bases short and J 2 bases short, with 7 bases between. The CDR3 totals 14 residues. Germline V gene data show CDR1 as LGHNA and CDR2 as YSLEER. The library labeled individual cDNA molecules by adding unique molecular identifiers to them. From the RACE reads, TCRdb called clonotypes with MiXCR, one entry per CDR3 protein. The table records 250,000 or so distinct CDR3 sequences, around 7.7% of them present only once. The source material was whole blood, sampled in connection with sensitization to the hapten diphenylcyclopropenone (DPC). V gene TRBV4-3 combines with J gene TRBJ2-5; D might be TRBD1 (5 bases). The sequence derives from a man younger than 35 with alopecia areata. Some clones in this sample may be carry-over from other donors' samples. CDR3 protein: CASSQETAQETQYF. CDR3 in DNA: TGCGCCAGCAGCCAAGAGACAGCTCAAGAGACCCAGTACTTC.